These 17 T cell receptor beta chains originate from one sample sequenced in a study of blood T cell repertoires in COVID-19. Some clones are missing from TCRdb's copy, which holds only in-frame ones; the method was immunoSEQ multiplex PCR. The data show approximately 490,000 clones, about 88% seen once. Sequencing used PBMCs or T cells enriched from blood (not recorded which). The receptor source for this set is a woman aged 60-75 years who had recovered from COVID-19.

This rearrangement joins TRBV9 to TRBJ2-7; D is possibly TRBD1 (6 bases). The CDR3 length is 14 residues. CDR1 and CDR2 from the germline V gene are SGDLS and YYNGEE. V was cut by 0 bases and J by 7 bases, with 14 bases left in between. In nucleotides, the CDR3 is TGTGCCAGCAGCGTAGGGTACAGGGTGGGAGAGCAGTACTTC. Its protein product is CASSVGYRVGEQYF.

The chain links TRBV29-1 to TRBJ1-6; the match to TRBD1 covers 7 bases. The CDR3 runs to 13 residues. The germline V gene has CDR1 SQVTM and CDR2 ANQGSEA. The ends lost 6 bases at V and 8 bases at J; junction bases unmatched: 7. CDR3 amino acids: CSVADRVDSPLHF. The CDR3 DNA follows: TGCAGCGTCGCAGACAGGGTCGATTCACCCCTCCACTTT.

The count of this clone is one. V and J are TRBV11-3 and TRBJ2-3; 7 bases align to TRBD2. V was clipped by 1 base and J by 6 bases; unmatched bases: 7. This CDR3 comprises 15 residues. Per the germline V gene, CDR1 is SGHNT and CDR2 is YENEEA. The CDR3 here is CASSLVYEGGDTQYF. The CDR3 DNA sequence: TGTGCCAGCAGCTTAGTATACGAGGGAGGGGATACGCAGTATTTT.

The chain employs TRBV14 and TRBJ2-5; 8 bases are shared with TRBD2. CDR1 is SGHDN, CDR2 FVKESK, per germline. Trimming removed 0 bases from V and 0 bases from J; junction bases left unmatched: 9. The CDR3 runs 18 residues. CDR3 sequence reads: CASSQETGGLLYQETQYF. The CDR3 DNA follows: TGTGCCAGCAGCCAAGAAACGGGGGGGCTTCTCTACCAAGAGACCCAGTACTTC.

J is TRBJ1-2 and V is TRBV5-6, with D possibly being TRBD1 (6 bases). Germline V lookup: CDR1 SGHDT, CDR2 YYEEEE. This CDR3 is 15 amino acids long. Deletions cut 1 base from V and 5 bases from J, with 15 bases between. For the CDR3, the DNA is TGTGCCAGCAGCTTGAAACACAGGGCTATTTATGGCTACACCTTC. It codes for CASSLKHRAIYGYTF. The full variable domain, rest sourced from reference TRBV5-6 and TRBJ1-2, is DAGVTQSPTHLIKTRGQQVTLRCSPKSGHDTVSWYQQALGQGPQFIFQYYEEEERQRGNFPDRFSGHQFPNYSSELNVNALLLGDSALYLCASSLKHRAIYGYTFGSGTRLTVV.

This chain joins TRBV6-6 and TRBJ1-1, with TRBD1 identical over 9 bases. Germline CDR1 and CDR2: MNHNY and SVGAGI (reference sequence). The CDR3 runs to 16 residues. V shed 0 bases and J 2 bases; nucleotides not matched to a gene: 4. As DNA, the CDR3 is TGTGCCAGCAGTTACTCGCGGACAGGGGCTAACACTGAAGCTTTCTTT. It is translated as CASSYSRTGANTEAFF.

This chain connects TRBV19 to TRBJ1-6, with D perhaps matching TRBD1 (5 bases). This CDR3 is built from 14 residues. The V and J ends lost 8 bases and 4 bases respectively, with 12 bases between them. In germline, CDR1 is LNHDA, CDR2 SQIVND (reference sequence). CDR3 region: CASSLTAYNSPLHF. The DNA for the CDR3 is TGTGCCAGTTCATTGACAGCTTATAATTCACCCCTCCACTTT.

The chain has TRBV28 and TRBJ2-7; the match to TRBD1 covers 10 bases. CDR3 size: 14 residues. Per germline, CDR1 MDHEN and CDR2 SYDVKM. With V trimmed by 7 bases and J by 3 bases, 6 bases remained unmatched. The CDR3 protein is CASKGTGALYEQYF. CDR3 nucleotide sequence: TGTGCCAGCAAGGGGACAGGGGCCCTCTACGAGCAGTACTTC.

The rearrangement joins TRBV4-1 to TRBJ1-3, with D unresolved. The CDR3 extends over 13 amino acids. The V gene's germline CDR1 is MGHRA and CDR2 YSYEKL. The V end was cut by 4 bases, the J end by 0 bases, with 4 bases between. The CDR3 coding sequence is TGCGCCAGCAGCCCCTTCTCTGGAAACACCATATATTTT. Residues: CASSPFSGNTIYF.

The chain joins TRBV27 to TRBJ2-6, with no clear D. Germline V gene sequence: CDR1 MNHEY, CDR2 SMNVEV (reference sequence). The CDR3 loop spans 16 amino acids. Trimming shortened V by 4 bases and J by 7 bases, and 17 bases separated the two germline ends. As DNA, the CDR3 is TGTGCCAGCAGTTACGCCCCTTCCCTAGGAGCCAACGTCCTGACTTTC. Translating it yields CASSYAPSLGANVLTF. Based on the CDR3 plus reference TRBV27 and TRBJ2-6, the full variable domain is EAQVTQNPRYLITVTGKKLTVTCSQNMNHEYMSWYRQDPGLGLRQIYYSMNVEVTDKGDVPEGYKVSRKEKRNFPLILESPSPNQTSLYFCASSYAPSLGANVLTFGAGSRLTVL.

Only one count was recorded for this clone. The CDR3 nucleotides read TGTGCCAGCAGCGTAGAGGCAGGGGTAGTCGGGGAGCTGTTTTTT. This gives the protein CASSVEAGVVGELFF. The V gene is TRBV9, the J gene TRBJ2-2; D is possibly TRBD1 (6 bases). V lost 0 bases and J lost 7, with 13 bases in between. Germline V gives CDR1 SGDLS, CDR2 YYNGEE. The CDR3 runs 15 residues. Based on the CDR3 plus reference TRBV9 and TRBJ2-2, the full variable domain is DSGVTQTPKHLITATGQRVTLRCSPRSGDLSVYWYQQSLDQGLQFLIQYYNGEERAKGNILERFSAQQFPDLHSELNLSSLELGDSALYFCASSVEAGVVGELFFGEGSRLTVL.

This clone has more than one count but fewer than ten. The V and J genes are TRBV24-1 and TRBJ1-5, with TRBD1 matching over 8 bases. The V segment lost 3 bases and the J segment 4 bases; nucleotides outside the gene matches: 4. Germline CDR1 KGHDR, CDR2 SFDVKD. The CDR3 sequence is 15 residues long. CDR3 region: CATSDTGTGNQPQHF. As DNA, the CDR3 is TGTGCCACCAGTGATACCGGGACAGGTAATCAGCCCCAGCATTTT.

The genes are TRBV2 and TRBJ2-7; 7 bases map to TRBD2. The V and J ends lost 5 bases and 1 base, in that order; junction bases with no gene match: 11. Per germline, CDR1 SNHLY and CDR2 FYNNEI. The CDR3 length is 16 residues. The CDR3 protein is CASSRLTAGSSYEQYF. The CDR3 bases are TGTGCCAGCAGTAGATTAACAGCGGGGAGTTCCTACGAGCAGTACTTC.

This clone occurred a few times. V is TRBV18 and J is TRBJ1-6; perhaps TRBD1 as D (6 bases). The V gene's germline CDR1 is KGHSH and CDR2 LQKENI. The CDR3 has 15 amino acids. V was clipped by 6 bases and J by 7 bases, with 16 bases between them. DNA for the CDR3: TGTGCCAGCTCTCAATCAGGGCAGGGGAATTCACCCCTCCACTTT. Translation gives CASSQSGQGNSPLHF.

The J gene is TRBJ1-2, the V gene TRBV7-6; TRBD1 matches at 7 bases. Per germline, CDR1 SGHVS and CDR2 FNYEAQ. J was trimmed by 4 bases and V by 1 base; bases with no gene match: 3. CDR3 length equals 14 residues. This chain's CDR3 is CASSLVEGAYGYTF. The DNA of the CDR3 is TGTGCCAGCAGCTTAGTGGAGGGGGCCTATGGCTACACCTTC.

The V and J genes are TRBV24-1 and TRBJ2-3; 13 nucleotides match TRBD2. There are 15 residues in the CDR3. CDR1 and CDR2 (germline): KGHDR, SFDVKD. Trimming cost V 6 bases and J 5 bases; bases outside gene matches: 4. The CDR3 sequence is CATSRTSGGLDTQYF. CDR3 nucleotide sequence: TGTGCCACCAGTCGGACTAGCGGGGGACTAGATACGCAGTATTTT.

This sequence joins TRBV28 and TRBJ1-2, with TRBD1 as a possible D gene (6 bases). Trimming removed 1 base at V and 0 bases at J, with 15 bases between. The CDR3 has 17 amino acids. Germline V gene lookup returns CDR1 MDHEN and CDR2 SYDVKM. CDR3 protein: CASSLYLGAIANYGYTF. As DNA, the CDR3 is TGTGCCAGCAGTTTATATTTGGGGGCTATAGCTAACTATGGCTACACCTTC.